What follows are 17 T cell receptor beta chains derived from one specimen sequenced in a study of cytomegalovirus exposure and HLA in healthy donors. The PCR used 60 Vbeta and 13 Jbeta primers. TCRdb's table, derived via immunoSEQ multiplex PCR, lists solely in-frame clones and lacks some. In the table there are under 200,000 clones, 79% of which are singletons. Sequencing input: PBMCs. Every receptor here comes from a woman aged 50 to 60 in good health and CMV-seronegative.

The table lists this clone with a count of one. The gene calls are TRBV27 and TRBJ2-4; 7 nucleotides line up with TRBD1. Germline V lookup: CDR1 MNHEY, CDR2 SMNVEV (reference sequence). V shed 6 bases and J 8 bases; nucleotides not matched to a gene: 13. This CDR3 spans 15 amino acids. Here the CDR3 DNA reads TGTGCCAGCAGATCGCTTGGAGTGCAGGGGGACATTCAGTACTTC. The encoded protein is CASRSLGVQGDIQYF.

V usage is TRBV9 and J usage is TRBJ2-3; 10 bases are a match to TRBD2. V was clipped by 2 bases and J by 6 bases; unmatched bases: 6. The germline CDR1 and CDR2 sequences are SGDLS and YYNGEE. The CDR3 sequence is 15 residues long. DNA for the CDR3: TGTGCCAGCAGCGTCCAAGCGGGGGGGTTGGATACGCAGTATTTT. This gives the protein CASSVQAGGLDTQYF.

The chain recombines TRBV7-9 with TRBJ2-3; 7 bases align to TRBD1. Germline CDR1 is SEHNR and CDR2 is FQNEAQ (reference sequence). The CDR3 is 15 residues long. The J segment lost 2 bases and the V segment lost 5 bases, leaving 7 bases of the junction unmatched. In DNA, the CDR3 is TGTGCCAGCAGCCCCGGGGACAGCGTCACAGATACGCAGTATTTT. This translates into CASSPGDSVTDTQYF.

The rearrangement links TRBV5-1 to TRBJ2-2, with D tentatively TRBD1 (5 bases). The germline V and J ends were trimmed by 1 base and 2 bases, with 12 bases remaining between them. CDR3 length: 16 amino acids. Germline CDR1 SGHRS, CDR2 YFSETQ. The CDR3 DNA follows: TGCGCCAGCAGCTTGTTAGTGACAGACAACACCGGGGAGCTGTTTTTT. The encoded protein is CASSLLVTDNTGELFF.

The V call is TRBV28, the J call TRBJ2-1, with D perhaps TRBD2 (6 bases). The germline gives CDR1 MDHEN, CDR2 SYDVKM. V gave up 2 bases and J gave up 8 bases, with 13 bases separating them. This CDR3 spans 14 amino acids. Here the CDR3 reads CASSLALTSYEQFF. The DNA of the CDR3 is TGTGCCAGCAGTTTAGCCCTGACTAGTTATGAGCAGTTCTTC.

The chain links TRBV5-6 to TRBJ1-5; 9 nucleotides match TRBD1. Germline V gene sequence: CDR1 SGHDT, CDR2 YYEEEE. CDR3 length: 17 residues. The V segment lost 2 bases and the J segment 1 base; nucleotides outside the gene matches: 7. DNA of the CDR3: TGTGCCAGCAGCTTCCGGACAGGGGTATTGAGCAATCAGCCCCAGCATTTT. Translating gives CASSFRTGVLSNQPQHF.

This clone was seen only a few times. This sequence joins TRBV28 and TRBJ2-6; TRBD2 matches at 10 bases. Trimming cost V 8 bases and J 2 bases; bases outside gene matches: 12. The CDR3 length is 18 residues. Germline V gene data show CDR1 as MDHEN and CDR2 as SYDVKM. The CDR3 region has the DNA TGTGCCAGCGGCCTTCCCCTAGCGGGAGCTACTGGGGCCAACGTCCTGACTTTC. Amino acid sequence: CASGLPLAGATGANVLTF.

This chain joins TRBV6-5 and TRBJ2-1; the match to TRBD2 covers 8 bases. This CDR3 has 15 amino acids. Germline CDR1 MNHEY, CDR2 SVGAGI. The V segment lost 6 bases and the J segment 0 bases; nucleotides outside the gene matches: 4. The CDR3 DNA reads TGTGCCAGCAGACGTAGCGGGGCCTCCTACAATGAGCAGTTCTTC. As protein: CASRRSGASYNEQFF.

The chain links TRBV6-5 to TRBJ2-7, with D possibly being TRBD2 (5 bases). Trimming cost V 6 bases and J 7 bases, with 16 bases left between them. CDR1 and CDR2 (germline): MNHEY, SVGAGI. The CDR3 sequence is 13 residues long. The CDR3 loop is CASSYISGSEQYF. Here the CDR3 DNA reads TGTGCCAGCAGCTACATTTCGGGGTCTGAGCAGTACTTC.

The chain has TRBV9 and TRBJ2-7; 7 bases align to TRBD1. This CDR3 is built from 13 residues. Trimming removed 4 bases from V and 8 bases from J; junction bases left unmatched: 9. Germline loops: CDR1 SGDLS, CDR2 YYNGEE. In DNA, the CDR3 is TGTGCCAGCAGCTTCCGACAGGGTAGCCAGCAGTACTTC. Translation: CASSFRQGSQQYF.

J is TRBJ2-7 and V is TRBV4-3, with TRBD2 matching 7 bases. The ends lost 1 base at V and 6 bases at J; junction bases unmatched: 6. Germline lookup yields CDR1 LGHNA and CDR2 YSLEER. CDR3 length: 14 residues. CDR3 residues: CASSQAAGVSEQYF. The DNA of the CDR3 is TGCGCCAGCAGCCAAGCTGCGGGAGTTAGCGAGCAGTACTTC.

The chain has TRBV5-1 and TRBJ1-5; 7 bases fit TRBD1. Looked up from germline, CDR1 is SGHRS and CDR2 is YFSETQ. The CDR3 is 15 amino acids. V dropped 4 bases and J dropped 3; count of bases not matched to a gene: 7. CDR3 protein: CASSLGQTDNQPQHF. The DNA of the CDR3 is TGCGCCAGCAGCCTGGGACAGACAGACAATCAGCCCCAGCATTTT.

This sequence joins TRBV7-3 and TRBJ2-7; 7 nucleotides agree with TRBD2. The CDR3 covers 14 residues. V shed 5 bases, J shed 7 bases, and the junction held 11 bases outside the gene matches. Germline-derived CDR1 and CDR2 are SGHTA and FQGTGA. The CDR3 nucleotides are TGTGCCAGCAGCCTAGCCGGACCAGCGGGGGAGCAGTACTTC. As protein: CASSLAGPAGEQYF.

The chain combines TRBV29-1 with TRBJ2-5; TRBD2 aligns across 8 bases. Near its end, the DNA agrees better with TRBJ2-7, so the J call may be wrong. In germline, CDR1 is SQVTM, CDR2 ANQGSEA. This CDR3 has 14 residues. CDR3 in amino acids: CSVAGGRGDYEQYF. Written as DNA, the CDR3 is TGCAGCGTTGCGGGGGGGCGGGGAGACTACGAGCAGTACTTC.

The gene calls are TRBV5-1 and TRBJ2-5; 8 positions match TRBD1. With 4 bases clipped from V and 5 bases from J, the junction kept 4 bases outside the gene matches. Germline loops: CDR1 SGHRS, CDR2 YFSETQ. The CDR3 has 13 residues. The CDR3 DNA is TGCGCCAGCAGCCACCGGACAGGGGAGACCCAGTACTTC. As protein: CASSHRTGETQYF.

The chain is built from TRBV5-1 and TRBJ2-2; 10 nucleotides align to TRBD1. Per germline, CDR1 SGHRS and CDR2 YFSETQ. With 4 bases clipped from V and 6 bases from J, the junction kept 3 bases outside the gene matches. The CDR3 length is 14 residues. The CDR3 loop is CASSRTGGAGELFF. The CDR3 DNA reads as TGCGCCAGCAGCCGGACAGGGGGTGCCGGGGAGCTGTTTTTT.

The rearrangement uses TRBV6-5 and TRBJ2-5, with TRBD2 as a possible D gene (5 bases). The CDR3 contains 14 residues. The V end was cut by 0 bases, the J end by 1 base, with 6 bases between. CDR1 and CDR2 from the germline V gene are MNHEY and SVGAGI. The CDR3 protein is CASSYSSGQETQYF. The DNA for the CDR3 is TGTGCCAGCAGTTACTCAAGCGGCCAAGAGACCCAGTACTTC.